A single sample is the source of the 24 T cell receptor beta chains below, sequenced in a study of response to subunit inactivated influenza vaccine. MiXCR, run by TCRdb on the RT-PCR reads, gives a single entry per CDR3 protein. The data show 550,000 to 650,000 distinct CDR3 sequences, about 10% seen once. The input for sequencing was PBMCs from blood, taken on the day of vaccination. Receptors originate from a man aged 45-65 years who received an inactivated influenza vaccine.

This clonotype was picked up a small number of times. The genes are TRBV10-2 and TRBJ2-5, with 8 nucleotides matching TRBD2. The junction had 7 bases not matched to a gene; V was cut back by 6 bases and J by 1 base. This CDR3 contains 15 residues. Germline loops: CDR1 WSHSY, CDR2 SAAADI. CDR3 nucleotide sequence: TGCGCCAGCAGGTGGGGCGGGGGGCCCCAAGAGACCCAGTACTTC. Translating it yields CASRWGGGPQETQYF.

This clonotype was seen more than once but under ten times. CDR3 nucleotides: TGCAGTGCTCCCCGACAGGGCCAAAAGAATGAGCAGTTCTTC. It is translated as CSAPRQGQKNEQFF. The chain recombines TRBV20-1 with TRBJ2-1; 7 nucleotides align to TRBD1. This CDR3 has 14 amino acids. CDR1 is DFQATT and CDR2 is SNEGSKA in the germline V gene (reference sequence). With V trimmed by 5 bases and J by 7 bases, 11 bases remained unmatched.

This clonotype was seen a few times. CDR3 in DNA: TGCAGCGCGGAGAAACAGGCCAAAGATACGCAGTATTTT. Amino acid sequence: CSAEKQAKDTQYF. The V and J genes are TRBV29-1 and TRBJ2-3; the D gene is possibly TRBD1 (5 bases). Germline V CDR1 and CDR2: SQVTM, ANQGSEA. This CDR3 contains 13 residues. Trimming pared 7 bases from V and 5 bases from J, leaving 16 bases between.

At least ten counts were recorded for this clonotype. This sequence joins TRBV30 and TRBJ2-5; D assignment may be TRBD1 or TRBD2 (5 bases each). Per germline, CDR1 GTSNPN and CDR2 SVGIG (reference sequence). There are 13 residues in the CDR3. The V gene lost 3 bases and the J gene lost 5 bases, with 13 bases spanning the gap. CDR3 sequence reads: CAWRGRQRETQYF. The CDR3 nucleotides read TGTGCCTGGAGAGGAAGACAGCGGGAGACCCAGTACTTC.

This clonotype turned up a few times. The chain couples TRBV6-5 to TRBJ2-5, with D unclear. The V end was cut by 2 bases, the J end by 1 base, with 14 bases between. CDR1 is MNHEY and CDR2 is SVGAGI in the germline V gene. The CDR3 consists of 16 residues. The CDR3 DNA follows: TGTGCCAGCAGTTACGGATCCCTGCACTCCCAAGAGACCCAGTACTTC. Encoded protein: CASSYGSLHSQETQYF.

The chain employs TRBV7-2 and TRBJ2-7; D ambiguous. CDR1 is SGHTA, CDR2 FQGNSA, per germline. This CDR3 contains 14 residues. V was trimmed by 5 bases and J by 2 bases, leaving 13 bases between them. The CDR3 loop reads CASSPHGPPYEQYF. CDR3 nucleotides: TGTGCCAGCAGCCCGCATGGTCCCCCCTACGAGCAGTACTTC.

This clonotype was seen ten or more times. The chain uses TRBV24-1 and TRBJ2-5; 7 nucleotides agree with TRBD2. In germline, CDR1 is KGHDR, CDR2 SFDVKD. The V and J ends lost 5 bases and 5 bases, in that order; junction bases with no gene match: 16. The CDR3 covers 17 residues. In nucleotides, the CDR3 is TGTGCCACCAGTGGTTCTGGGGGAGGGCTATCGTATGAGACCCAGTACTTC. It encodes CATSGSGGGLSYETQYF.

The chain is built from TRBV19 and TRBJ1-4, with 9 bases fitting TRBD1. Germline V CDR1 and CDR2: LNHDA, SQIVND (reference sequence). This CDR3 contains 15 residues. The V and J ends lost 5 bases and 10 bases, in that order; junction bases with no gene match: 11. DNA for the CDR3: TGTGCCAGTAGTCCAGCCGGGACAGGGATCGGAAAACTGTTTTTT. It encodes CASSPAGTGIGKLFF.

This clonotype was found many times. The V gene is TRBV7-6, the J gene TRBJ2-2; TRBD2 might be the D (6 bases). The CDR3 sequence is 16 residues long. The V end was cut by 5 bases, the J end by 2 bases, with 15 bases between. Germline lookup yields CDR1 SGHVS and CDR2 FNYEAQ. The CDR3 DNA reads TGTGCCAGCAGCCTAAACGGGGGTTCTAACACCGGGGAGCTGTTTTTT. It specifies CASSLNGGSNTGELFF.

The gene calls are TRBV5-1 and TRBJ2-5; no reliable D call. V was shortened by 3 bases and J by 1 base, with 7 bases between the two germline ends. Germline V CDR1 and CDR2: SGHRS, YFSETQ. The CDR3 length is 13 residues. The CDR3 protein is CASSWQIQETQYF. The CDR3 DNA reads as TGCGCCAGCAGCTGGCAGATCCAAGAGACCCAGTACTTC. Full variable domain (remainder filled in from reference TRBV5-1 and TRBJ2-5): KAGVTQTPRYLIKTRGQQVTLSCSPISGHRSVSWYQQTPGQGLQFLFEYFSETQRNKGNFPGRFSGRQFSNSRSEMNVSTLELGDSALYLCASSWQIQETQYFGPGTRLLVL.

V is TRBV4-3 and J is TRBJ2-3; D uncertain. The CDR3 runs to 16 residues. Per the germline V gene, CDR1 is LGHNA and CDR2 is YSLEER. Between the trimmed V and J ends, which lost 1 base and 2 bases, there was a span of 13 bases. CDR3 loop: CASSQAFGPATDTQYF. CDR3 bases: TGCGCCAGCAGCCAAGCTTTCGGCCCCGCCACAGATACGCAGTATTTT.

The gene calls are TRBV10-3 and TRBJ2-1; tentative D call: TRBD2 (5 bases). The CDR3 sequence is 15 residues long. CDR1 is ENHRY, CDR2 SYGVKD, per germline. Trimming pared 2 bases from V and 7 bases from J, leaving 15 bases between. As DNA, the CDR3 is TGTGCCATCAGTGAGCAGGTGGGGAGAGGGAATGAGCAGTTCTTC. This sequence encodes CAISEQVGRGNEQFF.

The chain links TRBV4-1 to TRBJ2-7, with 11 nucleotides matching TRBD2. With V trimmed by 4 bases and J by 3 bases, 5 bases remained unmatched. Germline lookup yields CDR1 MGHRA and CDR2 YSYEKL. The length of the CDR3 is 15 residues. DNA for the CDR3: TGCGCCAGCAGCCTTGGACTAGCGGGCTACTACGAGCAGTACTTC. Its protein product is CASSLGLAGYYEQYF.

This clonotype was detected a few times. The chain is built from TRBV11-2 and TRBJ2-7; perhaps TRBD1 as D (6 bases). Germline values: CDR1 SGHAT, CDR2 FQNNGV. CDR3 size: 14 residues. V lost 2 bases to trimming and J lost 0 bases, with 8 bases between them. In DNA form, the CDR3 reads TGTGCCAGCAGCTTAACAGGGATCTCCTACGAGCAGTACTTC. The encoded protein is CASSLTGISYEQYF.

As for this clonotype: Given a much more abundant clone one base away, this may be a read error. This rearrangement joins TRBV12-3 or TRBV12-4 to TRBJ2-1; D might be TRBD2 (6 bases). The V end lost 4 bases, the J end lost 5 bases, and 15 bases lay between the germline ends. The length of the CDR3 is 15 residues. The CDR3, as DNA: TGTGCCAGCAGTTCTTATCCGGGACTTGACAATGAGCAGTTCTTC. Protein product: CASSSYPGLDNEQFF.

This chain links TRBV5-6 with TRBJ1-2; D might be TRBD1 (5 bases). Germline CDR1 SGHDT, CDR2 YYEEEE. This CDR3 region has 16 residues. V dropped 2 bases and J dropped 2 bases, with 16 bases sitting between them. Here the CDR3 DNA reads TGTGCCAGCAGCTTTGGGGGGATCGCCGGGAACTATGGCTACACCTTC. It codes for CASSFGGIAGNYGYTF.

V is TRBV12-3 or TRBV12-4 and J is TRBJ2-1; tentative D call: TRBD2 (5 bases). This CDR3 contains 14 residues. Trimming removed 6 bases at V and 9 bases at J, with 18 bases between. DNA for the CDR3: TGTGCCAGCAGCCCCCGGGGAGATCGGGGTGAGCAGTTCTTC. Its translation: CASSPRGDRGEQFF.

This clonotype was counted at least ten times. The V gene is TRBV5-1, the J gene TRBJ2-5, with TRBD2 matching over 7 bases. Germline CDR1 SGHRS, CDR2 YFSETQ. The trim removed 4 bases at V and 5 bases at J, leaving 5 bases unmatched. The CDR3 is 13 residues long. In DNA, the CDR3 is TGCGCCAGCAGCCCCAGCGGGAAGGAGACCCAGTACTTC. Protein: CASSPSGKETQYF.

The V call is TRBV20-1, the J call TRBJ2-7; a weak D match, TRBD1 (6 bases). The CDR3 is made up of 15 amino acids. Trimming stripped 0 bases from V and 3 bases from J, with 15 bases between. The germline V gene encodes CDR1 DFQATT and CDR2 SNEGSKA (reference sequence). CDR3 sequence (DNA): TGCAGTGCTAGAGATGGGGCAGGGGATCGCTACGAGCAGTACTTC. This sequence encodes CSARDGAGDRYEQYF.

This clonotype was seen ten or more times. The chain couples TRBV27 to TRBJ1-1; perhaps TRBD1 as D (6 bases). The CDR3 covers 14 residues. With 3 bases removed from V and 5 bases from J, the gap between germline ends came to 13 bases. Germline CDR1 MNHEY, CDR2 SMNVEV (reference sequence). The CDR3 DNA is TGTGCCAGCAGTTTTGGGCAGGGGAGGACTGAAGCTTTCTTT. Amino acids: CASSFGQGRTEAFF.

J is TRBJ2-4 and V is TRBV19; 8 nucleotides agree with TRBD2. This CDR3 comprises 14 residues. Germline trimming cut 5 bases from V and 9 bases from J; bases unmatched to any gene: 9. Germline V lookup: CDR1 LNHDA, CDR2 SQIVND (reference sequence). As DNA, the CDR3 is TGTGCCAGTAGTCCACGCGGGGGGCCCGGCATTCAGTACTTC. This codes for CASSPRGGPGIQYF.

This clonotype was picked up many times. The J gene is TRBJ2-1, the V gene TRBV10-3, with 13 bases lining up with TRBD2. The V gene end was trimmed by 6 bases and the J gene end by 9 bases; junction bases not matched to a gene: 5. Germline values: CDR1 ENHRY, CDR2 SYGVKD. The CDR3 is 14 amino acids. DNA for the CDR3: TGTGCCATCAGCTGGACTAGCGGGAGAGTTGAGCAGTTCTTC. As protein: CAISWTSGRVEQFF.

In regard to this clonotype: Since no conserved phenylalanine or tryptophan closes the CDR3, a read error is the likely cause. This chain connects TRBV20-1 to TRBJ2-7, with no clear D. There are 11 residues in the CDR3. Trimming left V 5 bases short and J 4 bases short, with 9 bases between. CDR1 and CDR2 from the germline V gene are DFQATT and SNEGSKA (reference sequence). The CDR3 nucleotides read TGCAGTGCTGGGCTGGTTTACGAGCAGTACTAC. Protein product: CSAGLVYEQYY.

This clonotype occurred a few times. The chain couples TRBV29-1 to TRBJ2-1; weak D call: TRBD2 (5 bases). V lost 1 base and J lost 4, with 20 bases in between. Germline loops: CDR1 SQVTM, CDR2 ANQGSEA. CDR3 length: 17 amino acids. As DNA, the CDR3 is TGCAGCGTTGAAGGTAGACTAAGCCGGACGCCTTACAATGAGCAGTTCTTC. This sequence encodes CSVEGRLSRTPYNEQFF.